The entry below describes one TCR beta chain. Its antigen is unknown. The record originates from a study of PD-1 blockade in mismatch repair-deficient tumors. Whole-study context: All were previously treated, progressing patients with approximately 11 mismatch repair-deficient cancer types.

The V and J ends lost 5 bases and 0 bases respectively, with 14 bases between them. The germline CDR1 and CDR2 sequences are SGHAT and FQNNGV. The CDR3 loop spans 17 amino acids. Broader study findings: Tumor-resident clones, often absent from pretreatment blood, expanded after pembrolizumab and then contracted.

A few pembrolizumab responders had their TCRs sequenced. Sequenced by immunoSEQ multiplex PCR; TCRdb stores in-frame clones only, minus some. The sample has about 84,000 clones, 65% to 85% seen once; the top ten hold under 3%. The receptor was isolated from an adult with mismatch repair-deficient cancer. Sample: peripheral blood, taken 12 weeks after starting pembrolizumab. J is TRBJ2-6 and V is TRBV11-2, with a tentative D call TRBD2 (5 bases). The CDR3 nucleotides read TGTGCCAGCAGCGCCGGGGTTTCCTCCTCTGGGGCCAACGTCCTGACTTTC. Amino acids: CASSAGVSSSGANVLTF.